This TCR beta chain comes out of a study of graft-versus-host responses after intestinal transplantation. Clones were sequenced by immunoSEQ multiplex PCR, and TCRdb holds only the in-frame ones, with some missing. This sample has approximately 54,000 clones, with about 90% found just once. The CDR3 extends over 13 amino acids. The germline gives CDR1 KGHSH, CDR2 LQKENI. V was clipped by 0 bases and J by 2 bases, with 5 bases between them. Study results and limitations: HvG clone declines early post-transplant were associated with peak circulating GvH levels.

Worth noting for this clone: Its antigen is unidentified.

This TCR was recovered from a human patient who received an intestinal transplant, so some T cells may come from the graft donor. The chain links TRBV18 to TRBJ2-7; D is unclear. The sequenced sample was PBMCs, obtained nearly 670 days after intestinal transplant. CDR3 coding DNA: TGTGCCAGCTCACCACCGTCCGCCTACGAGCAGTACTTC. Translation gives CASSPPSAYEQYF.